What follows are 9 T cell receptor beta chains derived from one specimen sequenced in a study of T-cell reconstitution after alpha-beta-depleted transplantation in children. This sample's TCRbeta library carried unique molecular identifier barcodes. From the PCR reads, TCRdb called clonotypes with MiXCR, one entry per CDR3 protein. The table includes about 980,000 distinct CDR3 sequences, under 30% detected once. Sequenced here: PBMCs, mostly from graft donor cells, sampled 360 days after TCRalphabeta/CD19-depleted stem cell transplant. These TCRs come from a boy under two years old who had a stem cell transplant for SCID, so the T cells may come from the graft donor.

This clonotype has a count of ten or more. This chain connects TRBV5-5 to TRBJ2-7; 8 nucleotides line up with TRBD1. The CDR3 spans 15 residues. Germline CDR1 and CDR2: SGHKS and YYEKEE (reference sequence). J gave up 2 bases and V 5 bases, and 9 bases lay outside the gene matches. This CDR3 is CASSHDRGITYEQYF. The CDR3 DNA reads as TGTGCCAGCAGTCACGACAGGGGAATCACCTACGAGCAGTACTTC.

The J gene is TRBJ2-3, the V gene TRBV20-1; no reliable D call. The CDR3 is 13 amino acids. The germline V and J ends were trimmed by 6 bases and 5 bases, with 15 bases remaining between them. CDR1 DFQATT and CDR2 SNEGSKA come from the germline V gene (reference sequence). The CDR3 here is CSAPPPDGDTQYF. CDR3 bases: TGCAGTGCCCCGCCCCCCGACGGAGATACGCAGTATTTT.

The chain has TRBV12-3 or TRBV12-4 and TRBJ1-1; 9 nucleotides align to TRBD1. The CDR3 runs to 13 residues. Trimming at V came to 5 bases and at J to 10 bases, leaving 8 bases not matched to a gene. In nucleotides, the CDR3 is TGTGCCAGCAGTCGGGACAGGGTTTGGCTAGCTTTCTTT. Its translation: CASSRDRVWLAFF.

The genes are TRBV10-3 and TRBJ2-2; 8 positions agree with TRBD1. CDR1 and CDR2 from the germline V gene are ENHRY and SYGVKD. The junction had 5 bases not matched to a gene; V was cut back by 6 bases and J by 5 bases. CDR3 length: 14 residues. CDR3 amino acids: CAIRGTGGTGELFF. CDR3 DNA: TGTGCCATCAGGGGGACAGGCGGTACCGGGGAGCTGTTTTTT.

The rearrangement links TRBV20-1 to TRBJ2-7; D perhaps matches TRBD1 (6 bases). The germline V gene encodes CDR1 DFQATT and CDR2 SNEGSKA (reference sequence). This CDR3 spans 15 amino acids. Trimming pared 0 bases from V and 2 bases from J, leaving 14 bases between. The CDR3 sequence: CSAREYPDRTYEQYF. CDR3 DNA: TGCAGTGCTAGAGAGTACCCGGACAGAACCTACGAGCAGTACTTC.

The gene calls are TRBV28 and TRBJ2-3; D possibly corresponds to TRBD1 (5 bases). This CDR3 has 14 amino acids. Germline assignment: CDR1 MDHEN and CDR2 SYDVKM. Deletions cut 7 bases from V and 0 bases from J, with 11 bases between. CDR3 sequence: CASNRGPSTDTQYF. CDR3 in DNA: TGTGCCAGCAATAGGGGCCCAAGCACAGATACGCAGTATTTT.

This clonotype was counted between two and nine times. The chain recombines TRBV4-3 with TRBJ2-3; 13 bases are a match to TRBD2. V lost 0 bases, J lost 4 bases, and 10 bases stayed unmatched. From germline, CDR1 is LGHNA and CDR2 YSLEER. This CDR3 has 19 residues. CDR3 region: CASSQDVTSGGAVSDTQYF. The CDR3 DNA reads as TGCGCCAGCAGCCAAGATGTAACTAGCGGGGGGGCAGTTTCAGATACGCAGTATTTT.

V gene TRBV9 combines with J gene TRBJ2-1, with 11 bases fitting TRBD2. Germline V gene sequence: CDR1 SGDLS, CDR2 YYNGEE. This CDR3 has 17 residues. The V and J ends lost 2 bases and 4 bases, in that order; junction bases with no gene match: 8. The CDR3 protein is CASSVGLAGGLYNEQFF. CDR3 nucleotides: TGTGCCAGCAGCGTTGGGCTAGCGGGGGGACTATACAATGAGCAGTTCTTC.

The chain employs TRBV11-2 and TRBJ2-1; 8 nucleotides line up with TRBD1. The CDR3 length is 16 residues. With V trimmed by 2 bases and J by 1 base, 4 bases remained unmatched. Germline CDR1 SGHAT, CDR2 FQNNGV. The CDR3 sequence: CASSLTGGPSYNEQFF. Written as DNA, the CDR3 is TGTGCCAGCAGCTTAACAGGGGGACCGTCCTACAATGAGCAGTTCTTC. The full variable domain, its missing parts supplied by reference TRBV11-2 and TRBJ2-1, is EAGVAQSPRYKIIEKRQSVAFWCNPISGHATLYWYQQILGQGPKLLIQFQNNGVVDDSQLPKDRFSAERLKGVDSTLKIQPAKLEDSAVYLCASSLTGGPSYNEQFFGPGTRLTVL.